This T cell receptor beta chain is drawn from a study of blood T cell repertoires in COVID-19. The overall study: Samples taken during acute and convalescent COVID-19 were collected in the United States, Italy and Spain. Sources were T cells, B-cell-depleted T cells, or PBMCs; the material itself was cDNA or gDNA.

The ends were cut back, 0 bases at V and 5 bases at J, with 6 bases in the middle. The CDR3 is made up of 13 amino acids. Germline V gene lookup returns CDR1 SGHTS and CDR2 YDEGEE. This clone was detected only once. Seattle's enrolled individuals joined amid active infection and were then monitored longitudinally. Original processing methods: Quantification of nucleated cells was approximated via reference gene primer amplification. Method: immunoSEQ multiplex PCR; TCRdb's copy keeps in-frame clones and lacks some. V and J calls and clone size are given by that table; D and trimming were obtained from the DNA. The sample yields about 370,000 clones, 89% seen once.

The sample taken for sequencing was peripheral blood. This TCR was recovered from a woman in her twenties or thirties with COVID-19, enrolled during active disease. The chain combines TRBV5-8 with TRBJ2-1; D call uncertain. In nucleotides, the CDR3 is TGTGCCAGCAGCTTGGGTTCCAACAATGAGCAGTTCTTC. Its protein product is CASSLGSNNEQFF.